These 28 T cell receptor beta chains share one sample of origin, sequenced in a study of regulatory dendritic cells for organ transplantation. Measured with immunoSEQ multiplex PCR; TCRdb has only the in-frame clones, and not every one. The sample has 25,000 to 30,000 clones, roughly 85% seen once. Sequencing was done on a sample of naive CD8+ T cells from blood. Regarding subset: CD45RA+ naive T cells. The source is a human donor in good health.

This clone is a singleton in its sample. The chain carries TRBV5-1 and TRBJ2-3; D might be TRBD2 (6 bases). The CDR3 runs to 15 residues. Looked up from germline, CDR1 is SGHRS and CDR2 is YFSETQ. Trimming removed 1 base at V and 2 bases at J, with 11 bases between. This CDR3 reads CASSLMSGSTDTQYF. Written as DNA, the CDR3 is TGCGCCAGCAGCTTGATGAGCGGGTCCACAGATACGCAGTATTTT. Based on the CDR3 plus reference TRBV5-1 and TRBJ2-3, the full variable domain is KAGVTQTPRYLIKTRGQQVTLSCSPISGHRSVSWYQQTPGQGLQFLFEYFSETQRNKGNFPGRFSGRQFSNSRSEMNVSTLELGDSALYLCASSLMSGSTDTQYFGPGTRLTVL.

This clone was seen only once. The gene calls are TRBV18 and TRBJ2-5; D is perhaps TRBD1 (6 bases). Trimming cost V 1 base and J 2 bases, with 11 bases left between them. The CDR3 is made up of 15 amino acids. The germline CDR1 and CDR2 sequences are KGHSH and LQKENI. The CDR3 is CASSPRRGPQETQYF. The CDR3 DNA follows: TGTGCCAGCTCACCACGCAGGGGCCCTCAAGAGACCCAGTACTTC.

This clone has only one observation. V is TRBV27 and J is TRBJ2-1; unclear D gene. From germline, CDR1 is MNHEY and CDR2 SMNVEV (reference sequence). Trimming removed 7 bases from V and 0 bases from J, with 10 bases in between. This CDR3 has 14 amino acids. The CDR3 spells CASTPRGSYNEQFF. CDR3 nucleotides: TGTGCCAGCACTCCGCGAGGCTCCTACAATGAGCAGTTCTTC.

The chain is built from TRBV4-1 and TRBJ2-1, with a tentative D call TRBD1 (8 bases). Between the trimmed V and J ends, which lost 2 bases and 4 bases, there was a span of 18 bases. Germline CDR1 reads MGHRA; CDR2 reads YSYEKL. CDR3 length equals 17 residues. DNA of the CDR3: TGCGCCAGCAGCCAACTCAAAACAGGGGGGGGATACAATGAGCAGTTCTTC. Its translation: CASSQLKTGGGYNEQFF.

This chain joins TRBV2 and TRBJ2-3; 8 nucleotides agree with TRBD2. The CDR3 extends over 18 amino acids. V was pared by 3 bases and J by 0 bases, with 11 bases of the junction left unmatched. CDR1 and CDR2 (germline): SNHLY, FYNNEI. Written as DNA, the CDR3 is TGTGCCAGCAGTGACCCTTCGGCTAGCGGGTTGAGCACAGATACGCAGTATTTT. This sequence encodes CASSDPSASGLSTDTQYF.

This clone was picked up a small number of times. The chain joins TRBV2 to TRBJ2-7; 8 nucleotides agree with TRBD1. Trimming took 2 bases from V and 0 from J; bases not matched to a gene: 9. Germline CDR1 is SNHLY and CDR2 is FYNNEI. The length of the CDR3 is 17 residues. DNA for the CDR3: TGTGCCAGCAGTGAATGGCCGGGGACAGGTTTCTCCTACGAGCAGTACTTC. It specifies CASSEWPGTGFSYEQYF.

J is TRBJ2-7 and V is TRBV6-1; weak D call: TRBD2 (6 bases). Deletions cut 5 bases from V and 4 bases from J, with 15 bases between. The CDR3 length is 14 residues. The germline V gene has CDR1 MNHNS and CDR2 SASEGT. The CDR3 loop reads CASSNRDFQYEQYF. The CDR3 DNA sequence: TGTGCCAGCAGTAACCGGGACTTCCAGTACGAGCAGTACTTC.

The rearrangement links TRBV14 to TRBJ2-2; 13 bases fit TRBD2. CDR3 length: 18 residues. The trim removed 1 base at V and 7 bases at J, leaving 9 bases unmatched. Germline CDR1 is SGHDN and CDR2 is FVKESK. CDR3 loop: CASSQVSTSGGAIGELFF. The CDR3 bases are TGTGCCAGCAGCCAAGTTTCAACTAGCGGGGGGGCCATCGGGGAGCTGTTTTTT.

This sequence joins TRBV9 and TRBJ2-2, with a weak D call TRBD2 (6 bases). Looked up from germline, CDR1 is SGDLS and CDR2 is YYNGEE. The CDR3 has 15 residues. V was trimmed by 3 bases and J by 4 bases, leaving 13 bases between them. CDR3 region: CASSAPGDFTGELFF. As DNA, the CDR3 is TGTGCCAGCAGCGCCCCCGGGGACTTCACCGGGGAGCTGTTTTTT. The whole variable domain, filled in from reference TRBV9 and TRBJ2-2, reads DSGVTQTPKHLITATGQRVTLRCSPRSGDLSVYWYQQSLDQGLQFLIQYYNGEERAKGNILERFSAQQFPDLHSELNLSSLELGDSALYFCASSAPGDFTGELFFGEGSRLTVL.

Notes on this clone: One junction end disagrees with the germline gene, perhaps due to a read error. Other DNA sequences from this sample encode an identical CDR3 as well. CDR3 in amino acids: CASSPLGGRGNSPLHF. For the CDR3, the DNA is TGTGCCAGCAGCCCCTTGGGGGGTCGCGGTAATTCACCCCTCCACTTC. This chain links TRBV6-4 with TRBJ1-6, with a weak D call TRBD1 (5 bases). This CDR3 comprises 16 residues. Germline V gene sequence: CDR1 MRHNA, CDR2 SNTAGT.

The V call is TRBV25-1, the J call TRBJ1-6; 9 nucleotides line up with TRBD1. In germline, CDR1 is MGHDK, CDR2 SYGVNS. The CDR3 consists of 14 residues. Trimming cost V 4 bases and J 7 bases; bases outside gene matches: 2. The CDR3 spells CASSGTGANSPLHF. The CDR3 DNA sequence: TGTGCCAGCAGTGGGACAGGGGCGAATTCACCCCTCCACTTT.

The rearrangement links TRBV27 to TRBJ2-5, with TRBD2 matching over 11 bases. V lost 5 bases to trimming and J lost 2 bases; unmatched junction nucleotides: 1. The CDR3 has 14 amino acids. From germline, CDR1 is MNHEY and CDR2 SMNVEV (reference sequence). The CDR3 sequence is CASSLAGGQETQYF. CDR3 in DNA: TGTGCCAGCAGTCTAGCGGGGGGACAAGAGACCCAGTACTTC.

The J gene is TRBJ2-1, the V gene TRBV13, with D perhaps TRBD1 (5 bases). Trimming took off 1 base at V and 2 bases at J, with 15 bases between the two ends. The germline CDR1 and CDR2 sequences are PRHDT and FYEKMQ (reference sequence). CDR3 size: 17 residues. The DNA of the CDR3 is TGTGCCAGCAGCTTAGCCAGGGTTCAGTCTGCCTACAATGAGCAGTTCTTC. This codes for CASSLARVQSAYNEQFF.

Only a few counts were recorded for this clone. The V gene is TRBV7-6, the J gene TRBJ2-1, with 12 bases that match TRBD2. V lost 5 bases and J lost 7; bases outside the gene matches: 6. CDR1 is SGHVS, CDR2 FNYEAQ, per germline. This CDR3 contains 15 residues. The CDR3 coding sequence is TGTGCCAGCAGCCCTAGCGGGGGGGCGCGGAATGAGCAGTTCTTC. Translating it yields CASSPSGGARNEQFF.

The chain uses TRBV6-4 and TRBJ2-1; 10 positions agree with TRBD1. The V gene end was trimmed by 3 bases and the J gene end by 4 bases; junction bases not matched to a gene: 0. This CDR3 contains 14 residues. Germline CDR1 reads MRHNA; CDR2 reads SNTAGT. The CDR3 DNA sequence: TGTGCCAGCAGTGAGGGACAGGGGTACAATGAGCAGTTCTTC. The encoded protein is CASSEGQGYNEQFF.

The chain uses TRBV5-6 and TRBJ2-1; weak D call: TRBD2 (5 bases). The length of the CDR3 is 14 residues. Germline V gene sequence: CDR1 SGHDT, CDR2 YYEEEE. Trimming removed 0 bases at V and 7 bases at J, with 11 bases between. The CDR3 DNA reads TGTGCCAGCAGCTTGGGGCGGGCGGCGAATGAGCAGTTCTTC. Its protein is CASSLGRAANEQFF.

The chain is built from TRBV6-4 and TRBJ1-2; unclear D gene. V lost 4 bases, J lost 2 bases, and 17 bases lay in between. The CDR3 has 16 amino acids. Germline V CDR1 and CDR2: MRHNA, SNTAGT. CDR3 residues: CASSVEGGIANYGYTF. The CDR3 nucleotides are TGTGCCAGCAGTGTTGAAGGAGGTATAGCCAACTATGGCTACACCTTC.

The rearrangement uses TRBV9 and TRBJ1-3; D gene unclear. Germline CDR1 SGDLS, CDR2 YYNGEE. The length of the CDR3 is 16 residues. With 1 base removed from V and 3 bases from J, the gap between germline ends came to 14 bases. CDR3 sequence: CASSVNREFGGNTIYF. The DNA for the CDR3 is TGTGCCAGCAGCGTAAATCGGGAATTCGGTGGAAACACCATATATTTT.

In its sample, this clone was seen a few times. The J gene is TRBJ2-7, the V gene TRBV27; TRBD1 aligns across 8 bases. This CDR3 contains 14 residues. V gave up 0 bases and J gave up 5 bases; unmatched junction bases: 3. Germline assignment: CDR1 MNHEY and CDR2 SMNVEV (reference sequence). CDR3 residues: CASSLSSRGHEQYF. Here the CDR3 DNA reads TGTGCCAGCAGTTTATCGTCCAGGGGGCACGAGCAGTACTTC.

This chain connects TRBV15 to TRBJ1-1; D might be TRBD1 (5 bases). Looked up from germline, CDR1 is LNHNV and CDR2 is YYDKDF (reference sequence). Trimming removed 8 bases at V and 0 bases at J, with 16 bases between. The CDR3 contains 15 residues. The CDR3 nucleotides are TGTGCCACCTCTCTCCCCGGACACCTGAACACTGAAGCTTTCTTT. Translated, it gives CATSLPGHLNTEAFF.

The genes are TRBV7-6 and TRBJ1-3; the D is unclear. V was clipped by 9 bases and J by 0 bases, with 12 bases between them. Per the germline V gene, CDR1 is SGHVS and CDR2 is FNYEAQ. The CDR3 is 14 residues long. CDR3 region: CASGDRVSGNTIYF. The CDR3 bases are TGTGCCAGTGGAGATCGGGTCTCTGGAAACACCATATATTTT.

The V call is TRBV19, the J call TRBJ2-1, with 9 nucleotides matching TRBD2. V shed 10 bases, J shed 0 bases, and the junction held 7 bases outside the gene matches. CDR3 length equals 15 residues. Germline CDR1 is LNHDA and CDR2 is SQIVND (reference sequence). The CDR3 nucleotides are TGTGCCACCTCAGCGGGGGGTAGCTCCTACAATGAGCAGTTCTTC. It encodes CATSAGGSSYNEQFF.

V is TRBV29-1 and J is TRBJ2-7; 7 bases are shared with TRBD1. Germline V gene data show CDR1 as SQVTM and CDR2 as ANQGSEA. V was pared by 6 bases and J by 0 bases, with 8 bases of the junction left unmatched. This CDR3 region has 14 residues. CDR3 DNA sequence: TGCAGCGTGCTGACAGGGTCCGGCTCCTACGAGCAGTACTTC. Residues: CSVLTGSGSYEQYF.

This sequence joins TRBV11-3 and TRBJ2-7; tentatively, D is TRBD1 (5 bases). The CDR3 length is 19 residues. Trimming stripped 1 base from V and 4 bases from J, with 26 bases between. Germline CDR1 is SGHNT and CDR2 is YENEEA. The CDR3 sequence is CASSLVISLNFRDLYEQYF. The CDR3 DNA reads TGTGCCAGCAGCTTAGTAATCAGCCTCAACTTCAGGGATCTATACGAGCAGTACTTC. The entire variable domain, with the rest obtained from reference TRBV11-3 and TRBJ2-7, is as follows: EAGVVQSPRYKIIEKKQPVAFWCNPISGHNTLYWYLQNLGQGPELLIRYENEEAVDDSQLPKDRFSAERLKGVDSTLKIQPAELGDSAVYLCASSLVISLNFRDLYEQYFGPGTRLTVT.

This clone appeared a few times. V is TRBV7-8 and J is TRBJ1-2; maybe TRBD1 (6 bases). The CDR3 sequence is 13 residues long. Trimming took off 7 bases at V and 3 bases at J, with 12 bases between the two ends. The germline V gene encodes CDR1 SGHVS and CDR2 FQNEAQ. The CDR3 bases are TGTGCCAGCACCCCGGACAGTGACTATGGCTACACCTTC. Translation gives CASTPDSDYGYTF.

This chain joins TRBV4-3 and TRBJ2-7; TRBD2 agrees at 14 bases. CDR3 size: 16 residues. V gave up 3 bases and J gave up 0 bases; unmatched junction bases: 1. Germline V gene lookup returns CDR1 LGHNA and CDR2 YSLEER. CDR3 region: CASSQGLAGDSYEQYF. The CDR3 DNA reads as TGCGCCAGCAGCCAGGGACTAGCGGGGGACTCCTACGAGCAGTACTTC.

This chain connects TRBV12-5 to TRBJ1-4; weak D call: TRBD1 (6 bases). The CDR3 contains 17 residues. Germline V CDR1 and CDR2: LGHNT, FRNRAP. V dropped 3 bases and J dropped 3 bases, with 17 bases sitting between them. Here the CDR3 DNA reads TGTGCTAGTGGTTTCCAACTCCGGACAGCACCTAATGAAAAACTGTTTTTT. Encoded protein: CASGFQLRTAPNEKLFF.

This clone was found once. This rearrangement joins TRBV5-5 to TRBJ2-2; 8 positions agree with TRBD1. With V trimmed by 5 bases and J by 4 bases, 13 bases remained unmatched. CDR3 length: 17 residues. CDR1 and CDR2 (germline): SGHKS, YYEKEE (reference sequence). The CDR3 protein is CASSRTGYTPSTGELFF. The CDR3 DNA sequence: TGTGCCAGCAGTAGGACAGGGTACACCCCTAGCACCGGGGAGCTGTTTTTT.